One and the same sample provided the 15 T cell receptor beta chains below, sequenced in a study of T-cell memory formation after mild COVID-19. In TCRdb, the 5' RACE reads were re-called with MiXCR into one record per CDR3 protein. Of 560,000 or so distinct CDR3 sequences listed, roughly 17% were seen once; the top ten hold roughly 7.8%. The sample consisted of PBMCs or a T cell subset sorted from them (not recorded which). These receptors came from an adult woman who had mild COVID-19 (a few samples of this study predate the infection). Cell type and time point are not known.

V and J are TRBV12-3 or TRBV12-4 and TRBJ2-1, with D possibly TRBD1 on 5 matching bases. V was shortened by 3 bases and J by 7 bases, with 16 bases between the two germline ends. This CDR3 has 15 residues. In DNA, the CDR3 is TGTGCCAGCAGTTTTGGGTGGGGCGGTCTTAATGAGCAGTTCTTC. Its translation is CASSFGWGGLNEQFF.

This clonotype was recorded a few times. CDR3 DNA sequence: TGTGCCAGCAGTTTTAATCGGGGGCCGGCCGGGGAGCTGTTTTTT. Encoded protein: CASSFNRGPAGELFF. The chain recombines TRBV12-3 or TRBV12-4 with TRBJ2-2; D may be TRBD1 or TRBD2 (6 bases each). The CDR3 consists of 15 residues. V was shortened by 3 bases and J by 6 bases, with 14 bases between the two germline ends.

This clonotype occurred a few times. The chain links TRBV14 to TRBJ2-3; 9 bases match TRBD2. The trim removed 0 bases at V and 2 bases at J, leaving 9 bases unmatched. The CDR3 covers 18 residues. Germline V gives CDR1 SGHDN, CDR2 FVKESK. The CDR3 DNA reads as TGTGCCAGCAGCCAAGATGCGCGGGAGGGCAGACCCACAGATACGCAGTATTTT. This encodes CASSQDAREGRPTDTQYF.

The rearrangement joins TRBV5-1 to TRBJ2-7; no firm D call. Between the trimmed V and J ends, which lost 0 bases and 2 bases, there was a span of 12 bases. Germline V gene data show CDR1 as SGHRS and CDR2 as YFSETQ. CDR3 length: 15 amino acids. CDR3 in DNA: TGCGCCAGCAGCTTGGTCCAGGCCTCAACCTACGAGCAGTACTTC. Encoded protein: CASSLVQASTYEQYF.

This clonotype turned up a few times. The chain carries TRBV6-4 and TRBJ2-1; no definite D call. From germline, CDR1 is MRHNA and CDR2 SNTAGT. V lost 2 bases and J 3 bases, leaving 17 bases between the germline ends. CDR3 length equals 17 residues. CDR3 nucleotide sequence: TGTGCCAGCAGTGACACCCCAAATGCTCCCGGCTACAATGAGCAGTTCTTC. The encoded protein is CASSDTPNAPGYNEQFF.

This clonotype was detected a few times. J is TRBJ2-7 and V is TRBV6-5; a possible D gene is TRBD2 (6 bases). The V end was cut by 0 bases, the J end by 6 bases, with 15 bases between. Germline values: CDR1 MNHEY, CDR2 SVGAGI. The CDR3 runs 15 residues. The chain's CDR3 is CASSYSLGLNSEQYF. The DNA for the CDR3 is TGTGCCAGCAGTTACTCTTTGGGACTCAACTCCGAGCAGTACTTC.

The chain employs TRBV7-6 and TRBJ2-7, with 7 positions matching TRBD1. J gave up 3 bases and V 1 base, and 3 bases lay outside the gene matches. There are 14 residues in the CDR3. Germline V lookup: CDR1 SGHVS, CDR2 FNYEAQ. CDR3 nucleotide sequence: TGTGCCAGCAGCTTAGACTCAGGGGGCTACGAGCAGTACTTC. It specifies CASSLDSGGYEQYF.

This clonotype was observed at least ten times. V usage is TRBV7-9 and J usage is TRBJ2-1; D is ambiguous. The CDR3 has 12 amino acids. V was trimmed by 6 bases and J by 7 bases, leaving 10 bases between them. From germline, CDR1 is SEHNR and CDR2 FQNEAQ (reference sequence). DNA for the CDR3: TGTGCCAGCAGTTTATCCCTGAATGAGCAGTTCTTC. Protein product: CASSLSLNEQFF. Looking up the rest from reference TRBV7-9 and TRBJ2-1 gives the full variable domain: DTGVSQNPRHKITKRGQNVTFRCDPISEHNRLYWYRQTLGQGPEFLTYFQNEAQLEKSRLLSDRFSAERPKGSFSTLEIQRTEQGDSAMYLCASSLSLNEQFFGPGTRLTVL.

The chain has TRBV29-1 and TRBJ2-7; 9 bases fit TRBD1. Germline assignment: CDR1 SQVTM and CDR2 ANQGSEA. Trimming took 1 base from V and 5 from J; bases not matched to a gene: 6. The CDR3 has 14 amino acids. CDR3 amino acids: CSVEGGQGLNEQYF. In nucleotides, the CDR3 is TGCAGCGTTGAAGGGGGACAGGGTTTAAACGAGCAGTACTTC.

V is TRBV7-9 and J is TRBJ1-3; 7 nucleotides line up with TRBD1. The CDR3 spans 14 residues. The germline gives CDR1 SEHNR, CDR2 FQNEAQ (reference sequence). V shed 7 bases and J 6 bases; nucleotides not matched to a gene: 9. CDR3 in DNA: TGTGCCAGCACCCCGACAGGGACTGAAAACACCATATATTTT. Translation gives CASTPTGTENTIYF.

The chain couples TRBV6-2 or TRBV6-3 to TRBJ1-2; the D gene is possibly TRBD1 (5 bases). Trimming shortened V by 8 bases and J by 4 bases, and 14 bases separated the two germline ends. The CDR3 has 13 residues. Germline V gene data show CDR1 as MNHEY and CDR2 as SVGEGT. The CDR3 sequence: CASGLQGTYGYTF. DNA for the CDR3: TGTGCCAGCGGCCTCCAGGGAACCTATGGCTACACCTTC.

The sample holds many counts of this clonotype. The chain recombines TRBV3-1 with TRBJ2-2; perhaps TRBD2 as D (6 bases). CDR1 is LGHDT, CDR2 YNNKEL, per germline (reference sequence). The CDR3 is 16 residues long. V lost 4 bases and J 1 base, leaving 13 bases between the germline ends. CDR3 residues: CASSRPTSLNTGELFF. CDR3 nucleotide sequence: TGTGCCAGCAGCCGACCTACTAGCCTGAACACCGGGGAGCTGTTTTTT.

This clonotype has only a few counts. The rearrangement uses TRBV29-1 and TRBJ1-1; no definite D call. The CDR3 totals 13 residues. Trimming shortened V by 5 bases and J by 4 bases, and 14 bases separated the two germline ends. Germline lookup yields CDR1 SQVTM and CDR2 ANQGSEA. The CDR3 loop reads CSVFDAERTEAFF. In nucleotides, the CDR3 is TGCAGCGTTTTTGACGCGGAGCGCACTGAAGCTTTCTTT.

This chain connects TRBV12-3 or TRBV12-4 to TRBJ2-2; the match to TRBD1 covers 7 bases. CDR3 length: 13 amino acids. After removal of 10 bases from V and 6 bases from J, the junction contained 8 bases not matched to a gene. CDR3 in DNA: TGTGCCAACCTCGGGACAGAGTCCGGGGAGCTGTTTTTT. Translation gives CANLGTESGELFF.

The chain has TRBV7-7 and TRBJ2-3; D gene unclear. CDR3 size: 14 residues. Trimming stripped 2 bases from V and 4 bases from J, with 10 bases between. CDR1 and CDR2 from the germline V gene are SSHAT and FNYEAQ (reference sequence). The CDR3 DNA follows: TGTGCCAGCAGCTTATCCCGTTTCTCAGATACGCAGTATTTT. This encodes CASSLSRFSDTQYF.